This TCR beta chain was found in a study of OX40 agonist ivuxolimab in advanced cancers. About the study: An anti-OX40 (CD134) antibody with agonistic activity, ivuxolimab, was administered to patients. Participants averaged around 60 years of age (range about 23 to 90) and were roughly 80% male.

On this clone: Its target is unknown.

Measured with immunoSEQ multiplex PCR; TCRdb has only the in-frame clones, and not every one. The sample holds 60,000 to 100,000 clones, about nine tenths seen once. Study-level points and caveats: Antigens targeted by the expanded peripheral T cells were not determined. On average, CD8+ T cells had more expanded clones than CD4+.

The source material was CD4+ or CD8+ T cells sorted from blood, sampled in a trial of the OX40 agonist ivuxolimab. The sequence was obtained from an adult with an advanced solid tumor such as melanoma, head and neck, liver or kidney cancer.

The CDR3 loop reads CASSLVSGSGANVLTF. CDR3 bases: TGTGCCAGCAGTTTGGTATCGGGGTCTGGGGCCAACGTCCTGACTTTC. This chain joins TRBV28 and TRBJ2-6; tentatively, D is TRBD2 (5 bases). V was shortened by 3 bases and J by 1 base, with 10 bases between the two germline ends. Germline V gene sequence: CDR1 MDHEN, CDR2 SYDVKM. This CDR3 is 16 amino acids long.